This passage covers 21 T cell receptor beta chains from one sample sequenced in a study of spatial heterogeneity in lung cancer. Time point noted: blood at routine non-recurrence follow-up after resection. Unsorted samples of tumor, nontumor lung or frozen PBMC had their whole RNA sequenced. A single record per CDR3 protein comes from TCRdb applying MiXCR to the 5' RACE reads. The sample holds roughly 120,000 distinct CDR3 sequences, about 12% seen once. Source: PBMCs, taken at follow-up. The receptors were gathered from a male donor with early-stage non-small cell lung cancer.

This clonotype was counted many times. V and J are TRBV29-1 and TRBJ1-1; 8 bases line up with TRBD1. V trimming: 7 bases; J trimming: 6 bases; junction bases outside the gene matches: 16. Germline assignment: CDR1 SQVTM and CDR2 ANQGSEA. The CDR3 has 15 amino acids. This CDR3 is CSAKIAGGAGSEAFF. In DNA, the CDR3 is TGCAGCGCCAAAATCGCAGGGGGCGCGGGCTCTGAAGCTTTCTTT.

This clonotype has ten or more counts. V gene TRBV6-2 or TRBV6-3 combines with J gene TRBJ2-7; TRBD2 is a possible D gene (6 bases). CDR1 and CDR2 from the germline V gene are MNHEY and SVGEGT. Trimming stripped 0 bases from V and 5 bases from J, with 11 bases between. There are 14 residues in the CDR3. The chain's CDR3 is CASSYSGGEDEQYF. CDR3 nucleotide sequence: TGTGCCAGCAGTTACTCTGGTGGGGAGGACGAGCAGTACTTC.

The gene calls are TRBV7-3 and TRBJ2-6; D not certain. The V end was cut by 2 bases, the J end by 0 bases, with 11 bases between. The germline V gene encodes CDR1 SGHTA and CDR2 FQGTGA. The CDR3 is 17 residues long. Here the CDR3 DNA reads TGTGCCAGCAGCTTACTCCCGACGGGCTCTGGGGCCAACGTCCTGACTTTC. Its protein is CASSLLPTGSGANVLTF.

The rearrangement uses TRBV5-1 and TRBJ1-6; 8 positions match TRBD1. CDR3 length equals 14 residues. Germline CDR1 reads SGHRS; CDR2 reads YFSETQ. The trim removed 4 bases at V and 10 bases at J, leaving 7 bases unmatched. The CDR3 protein is CASSPGGTGSPLHF. Here the CDR3 DNA reads TGCGCCAGCAGCCCCGGAGGGACAGGATCACCCCTCCACTTT.

The sample holds a few counts of this clonotype. Here the CDR3 DNA reads TGTGCCAGCAGCTTACCGGACAGGAAGAGGTCCCAGCATTTT. It yields the protein CASSLPDRKRSQHF. This chain connects TRBV5-8 to TRBJ1-5; 7 positions agree with TRBD1. This CDR3 has 14 residues. The germline gives CDR1 SGHTS, CDR2 YDEGEE. The V and J ends lost 2 bases and 11 bases, in that order; junction bases with no gene match: 10.

The V call is TRBV10-3, the J call TRBJ2-3; 8 positions match TRBD2. Germline V gene sequence: CDR1 ENHRY, CDR2 SYGVKD. V lost 4 bases to trimming and J lost 5 bases; unmatched junction nucleotides: 5. CDR3 length equals 14 residues. Here the CDR3 reads CAISVSGGRDTQYF. CDR3 nucleotide sequence: TGTGCCATCAGTGTGAGCGGGGGCCGAGATACGCAGTATTTT.

V and J are TRBV18 and TRBJ1-4; 9 positions match TRBD1. The CDR3 totals 17 residues. Germline CDR1 KGHSH, CDR2 LQKENI. With V trimmed by 3 bases and J by 3 bases, 8 bases remained unmatched. CDR3 DNA sequence: TGTGCCAGCTCACCCCCGACAGGGGGGGATCCTAATGAAAAACTGTTTTTT. It is translated as CASSPPTGGDPNEKLFF.

J is TRBJ2-3 and V is TRBV13; 15 bases are a match to TRBD2. CDR1 and CDR2 (germline): PRHDT, FYEKMQ (reference sequence). V dropped 3 bases and J dropped 3; count of bases not matched to a gene: 7. The CDR3 has 18 amino acids. The CDR3 protein is CASSFPGTSGGRTDTQYF. As DNA, the CDR3 is TGTGCCAGCAGCTTCCCTGGGACTAGCGGGGGGCGGACAGATACGCAGTATTTT.

A few counts support this clonotype. The chain recombines TRBV6-5 with TRBJ2-7; possible D gene TRBD1, 7 bases. The germline gives CDR1 MNHEY, CDR2 SVGAGI. The CDR3 is 14 residues long. V lost 7 bases to trimming and J lost 5 bases, with 18 bases between them. CDR3 sequence: CASKRQSGGHEQYF. The CDR3 DNA reads TGTGCCAGCAAAAGACAGTCAGGGGGGCACGAGCAGTACTTC.

This clonotype showed up just a few times. The CDR3 DNA is TGCGCCAGCAGCCCGGACAGCCCGTACAATGAGCAGTTCTTC. The encoded protein is CASSPDSPYNEQFF. The chain combines TRBV5-1 with TRBJ2-1, with D tentatively TRBD1 (6 bases). V lost 4 bases, J lost 4 bases, and 12 bases lay in between. CDR1 is SGHRS and CDR2 is YFSETQ in the germline V gene. This CDR3 comprises 14 residues. Using reference TRBV5-1 and TRBJ2-1 for the parts outside the CDR3, the full variable domain is KAGVTQTPRYLIKTRGQQVTLSCSPISGHRSVSWYQQTPGQGLQFLFEYFSETQRNKGNFPGRFSGRQFSNSRSEMNVSTLELGDSALYLCASSPDSPYNEQFFGPGTRLTVL.

V is TRBV2 and J is TRBJ2-2; possible D gene TRBD1, 6 bases. Germline lookup yields CDR1 SNHLY and CDR2 FYNNEI. The CDR3 is made up of 15 amino acids. V gave up 4 bases and J gave up 6 bases, with 15 bases separating them. CDR3 sequence (DNA): TGTGCCAGCAGTGCCGGGACACCTGGGCCCGGGGAGCTGTTTTTT. This codes for CASSAGTPGPGELFF.

The V call is TRBV3-1, the J call TRBJ2-1; possibly TRBD2 for D (6 bases). V gave up 1 base and J gave up 10 bases, with 11 bases separating them. Germline CDR1 LGHDT, CDR2 YNNKEL (reference sequence). The CDR3 has 13 residues. CDR3 sequence (DNA): TGTGCCAGCAGCCAAGGGGGACTTCAAGAGCAGTTCTTC. It codes for CASSQGGLQEQFF.

The chain employs TRBV28 and TRBJ1-2; D is unclear. Trimming left V 9 bases short and J 4 bases short, with 18 bases between. Germline loops: CDR1 MDHEN, CDR2 SYDVKM. The CDR3 runs 14 residues. CDR3: CASPRLLTTYGYTF. CDR3 nucleotide sequence: TGTGCCAGTCCCCGGCTTTTGACAACCTATGGCTACACCTTC.

The gene calls are TRBV11-1 and TRBJ1-1, with D possibly matching TRBD1 (6 bases). V dropped 3 bases and J dropped 1 base, with 9 bases sitting between them. Germline CDR1 SGHAT, CDR2 FQDESV (reference sequence). CDR3 size: 14 residues. The CDR3 sequence: CASSFTGRNTEAFF. The CDR3 DNA reads as TGTGCCAGCAGCTTCACAGGGAGGAACACTGAAGCTTTCTTT. Full variable domain (missing parts from reference TRBV11-1 and TRBJ1-1): EAEVAQSPRYKITEKSQAVAFWCDPISGHATLYWYRQILGQGPELLVQFQDESVVDDSQLPKDRFSAERLKGVDSTLKIQPAELGDSAMYLCASSFTGRNTEAFFGQGTRLTVV.

This clonotype was seen only a few times. V is TRBV7-9 and J is TRBJ1-2, with D perhaps TRBD1 (6 bases). Germline V gives CDR1 SEHNR, CDR2 FQNEAQ (reference sequence). V lost 4 bases and J lost 3, with 12 bases in between. The CDR3 runs to 14 residues. The CDR3 protein is CASSSNRVDYGYTF. In DNA form, the CDR3 reads TGTGCCAGCAGCTCCAACAGGGTCGACTATGGCTACACCTTC.

The genes are TRBV20-1 and TRBJ1-6; D unresolved. The CDR3 length is 15 residues. The V gene lost 6 bases and the J gene lost 0 bases, with 12 bases spanning the gap. Germline loops: CDR1 DFQATT, CDR2 SNEGSKA (reference sequence). This chain's CDR3 is CSATVPSSYNSPLHF. The CDR3 DNA is TGCAGTGCCACAGTACCGAGCTCCTATAATTCACCCCTCCACTTT.

A note on this clonotype: One end of the junction fails to match germline, which may point to a read error. The chain links TRBV11-1 to TRBJ2-1, with 9 bases identical to TRBD2. Germline CDR1 reads SGHAT; CDR2 reads FQDESV (reference sequence). The CDR3 extends over 15 amino acids. CDR3 sequence (DNA): TGTGCCAGCAGCCTAGCGGGGAAGACCTACAATGAGCAGTTCTTC. Protein product: CASSLAGKTYNEQFF.

This clonotype was detected a few times. The chain uses TRBV10-3 and TRBJ2-7; 13 bases fit TRBD2. Germline-derived CDR1 and CDR2 are ENHRY and SYGVKD. The CDR3 length is 14 residues. The J segment lost 12 bases and the V segment lost 3 bases, leaving 8 bases of the junction unmatched. In DNA, the CDR3 is TGTGCCATCAGTGAAAGGGGACTAGCGGGGACCGTGTACTTC. It specifies CAISERGLAGTVYF.

The rearrangement joins TRBV20-1 to TRBJ2-7; 10 bases align to TRBD1. The ends lost 5 bases at V and 5 bases at J; junction bases unmatched: 12. The CDR3 runs 15 residues. Germline V gene lookup returns CDR1 DFQATT and CDR2 SNEGSKA (reference sequence). CDR3 residues: CSARHRDRGRNEQYF. In nucleotides, the CDR3 is TGCAGTGCTCGACACCGGGACAGGGGCAGAAACGAGCAGTACTTC.

This clonotype was counted many times. V is TRBV7-9 and J is TRBJ2-5; D is undetermined. The CDR3 runs 11 residues. Trimming shortened V by 2 bases and J by 4 bases, and 2 bases separated the two germline ends. Germline V lookup: CDR1 SEHNR, CDR2 FQNEAQ (reference sequence). As DNA, the CDR3 is TGTGCCAGCAGCTTACTAGAGACCCAGTACTTC. This encodes CASSLLETQYF.

This clonotype was seen a handful of times. The V call is TRBV29-1, the J call TRBJ1-5, with D maybe TRBD1 (6 bases). Germline lookup yields CDR1 SQVTM and CDR2 ANQGSEA. This CDR3 is built from 13 residues. V gave up 0 bases and J gave up 5 bases, with 8 bases separating them. CDR3 sequence (DNA): TGCAGCGTTGAAGAGACAGGTGATCAGCCCCAGCATTTT. This gives the protein CSVEETGDQPQHF.